These 15 T cell receptor beta chains were all obtained from the same sample, sequenced in a study of cytomegalovirus exposure and HLA in healthy donors. Amplification used 60 Vbeta primers and 13 Jbeta primers. TCRdb keeps only in-frame clones here, not all; method: immunoSEQ multiplex PCR. The sample contains 100,000 or so clones, 70% to 85% of which appear only once. The sequencing input was PBMCs. The receptor source for this set is a human donor in good health.

This clone came up a few times. The chain joins TRBV7-9 to TRBJ1-4; D uncertain. The CDR3 consists of 16 residues. The V end was cut by 6 bases, the J end by 2 bases, with 16 bases between. From germline, CDR1 is SEHNR and CDR2 FQNEAQ (reference sequence). As DNA, the CDR3 is TGTGCCAGCAGACCATTCGGTGGAGGCACTAATGAAAAACTGTTTTTT. It codes for CASRPFGGGTNEKLFF.

The chain links TRBV6-1 to TRBJ1-1; possible D gene TRBD1, 5 bases. CDR1 is MNHNS and CDR2 is SASEGT in the germline V gene. The CDR3 length is 19 residues. The germline V and J ends were trimmed by 4 bases and 0 bases, with 24 bases remaining between them. CDR3 loop: CASSGRDSDGQGMNTEAFF. The CDR3 region has the DNA TGTGCCAGCAGTGGCCGGGACTCCGATGGGCAGGGAATGAACACTGAAGCTTTCTTT.

The chain recombines TRBV5-6 with TRBJ1-5, with 7 bases fitting TRBD1. The CDR3 sequence is 14 residues long. Germline V gene sequence: CDR1 SGHDT, CDR2 YYEEEE. Losses at the gene ends were 5 bases for V and 5 bases for J; bases not matched to a gene: 7. The CDR3 DNA reads as TGTGCCAGCAGTTCTCGGGACAGCTATCAGCCCCAGCATTTT. Translating it yields CASSSRDSYQPQHF.

The V and J genes are TRBV5-8 and TRBJ2-4; D is perhaps TRBD1 (5 bases). Germline-derived CDR1 and CDR2 are SGHTS and YDEGEE. V lost 6 bases, J lost 4 bases, and 14 bases lay in between. CDR3 size: 14 residues. CDR3 loop: CASNRAGSKNIQYF. CDR3 in DNA: TGTGCCAGCAATCGGGCAGGGTCAAAAAACATTCAGTACTTC.

The chain couples TRBV19 to TRBJ1-1, with 9 bases matching TRBD1. Germline assignment: CDR1 LNHDA and CDR2 SQIVND (reference sequence). This CDR3 is built from 16 residues. J was trimmed by 5 bases and V by 4 bases; bases with no gene match: 11. The CDR3 protein is CASSRQGGIGLTEAFF. Written as DNA, the CDR3 is TGTGCCAGTAGTAGACAGGGGGGGATCGGTCTAACTGAAGCTTTCTTT.

This clone has more than one count but fewer than ten. The gene calls are TRBV28 and TRBJ2-5, with 9 bases matching TRBD2. Germline assignment: CDR1 MDHEN and CDR2 SYDVKM. Trimming removed 7 bases from V and 7 bases from J; junction bases left unmatched: 16. The CDR3 covers 16 residues. This CDR3 reads CASKGAASGIESTQYF. The CDR3 nucleotides are TGTGCCAGCAAAGGGGCGGCTAGCGGGATAGAGTCGACCCAGTACTTC.

The rearrangement uses TRBV27 and TRBJ2-3; 10 nucleotides agree with TRBD1. The germline V gene has CDR1 MNHEY and CDR2 SMNVEV (reference sequence). The CDR3 totals 16 residues. J was trimmed by 1 base and V by 5 bases; bases with no gene match: 6. The CDR3 sequence: CASSEPGTGGTDTQYF. For the CDR3, the DNA is TGTGCCAGCAGTGAACCCGGGACAGGGGGCACAGATACGCAGTATTTT.

This clone was recorded once. The J gene is TRBJ1-5, the V gene TRBV7-6; a possible D gene is TRBD1 (5 bases). CDR1 and CDR2 from the germline V gene are SGHVS and FNYEAQ. The V gene lost 2 bases and the J gene lost 1 base, with 12 bases spanning the gap. The CDR3 spans 16 residues. The CDR3 reads CASSLLSSGSNQPQHF. The CDR3 DNA is TGTGCCAGCAGCTTACTCTCCTCAGGGAGCAATCAGCCCCAGCATTTT.

The V call is TRBV6-5, the J call TRBJ2-7; 8 bases fit TRBD1. J gave up 3 bases and V 2 bases, and 3 bases lay outside the gene matches. This CDR3 is 14 amino acids long. Germline-derived CDR1 and CDR2 are MNHEY and SVGAGI. Written as DNA, the CDR3 is TGTGCCAGCAGTTACGACAGGGGCGACTACGAGCAGTACTTC. Encoded protein: CASSYDRGDYEQYF.

The rearrangement links TRBV7-2 to TRBJ2-3; D is undetermined. V shed 0 bases and J shed 6 bases, with 7 bases lying between them. The germline V gene encodes CDR1 SGHTA and CDR2 FQGNSA. The CDR3 covers 13 residues. The chain's CDR3 is CASSLAVVDTQYF. For the CDR3, the DNA is TGTGCCAGCAGCTTAGCGGTAGTGGATACGCAGTATTTT.

The chain recombines TRBV7-6 with TRBJ1-1; tentatively, D is TRBD1 (5 bases). The V gene lost 2 bases and the J gene lost 2 bases, with 12 bases spanning the gap. CDR1 is SGHVS and CDR2 is FNYEAQ in the germline V gene. This CDR3 is built from 15 residues. CDR3: CASSLSRAINTEAFF. The CDR3 DNA reads TGTGCCAGCAGCTTAAGCAGGGCAATCAACACTGAAGCTTTCTTT.

This rearrangement joins TRBV4-1 to TRBJ2-7, with D tentatively TRBD1 (5 bases). In germline, CDR1 is MGHRA, CDR2 YSYEKL. Trimming cost V 11 bases and J 7 bases, with 21 bases left between them. The CDR3 totals 13 residues. CDR3 region: CASGVMSSGEQYF. In DNA form, the CDR3 reads TGCGCCTCTGGCGTCATGTCATCAGGGGAGCAGTACTTC.

The chain carries TRBV5-1 and TRBJ2-1, with TRBD2 identical over 10 bases. CDR1 is SGHRS and CDR2 is YFSETQ in the germline V gene. The CDR3 runs to 14 residues. The trim removed 8 bases at V and 5 bases at J, leaving 7 bases unmatched. The CDR3 region is CASDPGLANNEQFF. CDR3 sequence (DNA): TGCGCCAGTGATCCGGGACTAGCGAACAATGAGCAGTTCTTC.

The V gene is TRBV18, the J gene TRBJ2-7, with D maybe TRBD2 (5 bases). The V end was cut by 2 bases, the J end by 5 bases, with 19 bases between. This CDR3 has 16 amino acids. Germline V gives CDR1 KGHSH, CDR2 LQKENI. CDR3 sequence: CASSPWQLSGNDEQYF. The CDR3 DNA is TGTGCCAGCTCACCATGGCAGCTGTCGGGGAATGACGAGCAGTACTTC.

V gene TRBV9 combines with J gene TRBJ2-5; a weak D match, TRBD2 (5 bases). The DNA end lines up better with TRBJ2-7; the J call may be wrong. The CDR3 spans 15 residues. CDR1 is SGDLS and CDR2 is YYNGEE in the germline V gene. Here the CDR3 reads CASSVGKGLTYEQYF. CDR3 in DNA: TGTGCCAGCAGCGTAGGCAAAGGACTGACCTACGAGCAGTACTTC.